The present T cell receptor beta chain was sequenced within a study of tumor and adjacent non-tumor tissue in lung cancer. Study details: Patients were aged roughly 30 to 76, roughly nine men and roughly five women, stage I to III. Whole-study results and caveats: Tumor repertoires had a smaller top 100 clone share than normal lung. TCR diversity was significantly greater in tumor than normal lung tissue.

The template was RNA from unsorted bulk tissue. The CDR3 is 13 residues long. Germline V lookup: CDR1 DFQATT, CDR2 SNEGSKA (reference sequence). V was pared by 5 bases and J by 2 bases, with 13 bases between. With regard to this clonotype: Its antigen remains unidentified. Since no conserved phenylalanine or tryptophan closes the CDR3, a read error is the likely cause.

The library came from three nested PCR rounds adapted from ARM-PCR protocols. TCRdb reanalysed the multiplex PCR reads using MiXCR and keeps one entry per CDR3 protein. Of 71,000 or so distinct CDR3 sequences listed, 80% are singletons. The rearrangement links TRBV20-1 to TRBJ2-7; TRBD2 is a possible D gene (5 bases). The source material was lung tumor tissue. The TCR was taken from a woman in her forties or fifties with non-small cell lung cancer. The DNA for the CDR3 is TGCAGTGCTCATACTAGTGGCCCCTACGAGCAGTACTCC. This translates into CSAHTSGPYEQYS.